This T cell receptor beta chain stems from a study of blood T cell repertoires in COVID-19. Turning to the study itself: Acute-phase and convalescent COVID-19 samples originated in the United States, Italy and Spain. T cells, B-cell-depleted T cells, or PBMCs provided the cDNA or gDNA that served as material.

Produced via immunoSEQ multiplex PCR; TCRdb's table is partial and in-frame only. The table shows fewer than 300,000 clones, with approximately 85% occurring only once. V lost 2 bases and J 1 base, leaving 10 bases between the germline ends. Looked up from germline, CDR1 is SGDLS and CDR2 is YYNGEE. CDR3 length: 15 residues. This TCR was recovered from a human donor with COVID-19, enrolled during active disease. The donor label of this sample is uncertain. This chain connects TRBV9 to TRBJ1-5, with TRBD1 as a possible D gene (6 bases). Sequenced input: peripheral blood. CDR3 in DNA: TGTGCCAGCAGCGTTACAGGGTTGAGCAATCAGCCCCAGCATTTT. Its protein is CASSVTGLSNQPQHF.